Shown below are 6 T cell receptor beta chains from a single sample sequenced in a study of control samples from healthy donors and cancer patients (dated by TCRdb to 2018 to 2021). Library method: the immunoSEQ multiplex PCR assay. TCRdb carries this immuneACCESS record with in-frame sequences only. Its versions omit some clonotypes, under half of them owing to an unresolved V gene in the studies checked, with the rest unexplained. The sample has roughly 130,000 clones on record, around nine tenths of them singletons. More than 2.5% of the sample belongs to the ten largest clones. The material sequenced was blood. These receptors all stem from a man aged 45-65 years in good health.

The chain combines TRBV6-5 with TRBJ2-5; D may be TRBD1 (6 bases). Germline assignment: CDR1 MNHEY and CDR2 SVGAGI. V lost 6 bases, J lost 3 bases, and 17 bases lay in between. This CDR3 is built from 15 residues. The CDR3 is CASSPTGQPKETQYF. The DNA for the CDR3 is TGTGCCAGCAGCCCGACCGGACAGCCCAAAGAGACCCAGTACTTC.

This chain links TRBV9 with TRBJ2-5, with D uncertain. V shed 4 bases and J shed 0 bases, with 7 bases lying between them. Germline V lookup: CDR1 SGDLS, CDR2 YYNGEE. The CDR3 has 13 residues. The CDR3, as DNA: TGTGCCAGCAGCCAGAACTACCAAGAGACCCAGTACTTC. As protein: CASSQNYQETQYF.

The V call is TRBV11-2, the J call TRBJ2-2; unclear D gene. V lost 3 bases to trimming and J lost 1 base, with 3 bases between them. CDR1 is SGHAT and CDR2 is FQNNGV in the germline V gene. The CDR3 is 13 residues long. CDR3 sequence: CASSFENTGELFF. CDR3 in DNA: TGTGCCAGCAGCTTCGAGAACACCGGGGAGCTGTTTTTT.

The V gene is TRBV18, the J gene TRBJ2-2; unclear D gene. CDR1 KGHSH and CDR2 LQKENI come from the germline V gene. With 10 bases removed from V and 6 bases from J, the gap between germline ends came to 9 bases. There are 11 residues in the CDR3. CDR3 protein: CATTTSGELFF. CDR3 DNA: TGTGCCACCACTACCTCCGGGGAGCTGTTTTTT.

The chain links TRBV30 to TRBJ1-5; D may be TRBD1 (5 bases). V gave up 3 bases and J gave up 1 base, with 7 bases separating them. The CDR3 totals 13 residues. CDR1 GTSNPN and CDR2 SVGIG come from the germline V gene (reference sequence). Written as DNA, the CDR3 is TGTGCCTGGAGCGGGGACAGCAATCAGCCCCAGCATTTT. Translating it yields CAWSGDSNQPQHF.

This clone qualifies as medium-sized. This chain links TRBV15 with TRBJ1-6; D is unclear. Germline V gene sequence: CDR1 LNHNV, CDR2 YYDKDF (reference sequence). Trimming pared 0 bases from V and 7 bases from J, leaving 7 bases between. The CDR3 runs to 14 residues. CDR3 in DNA: TGTGCCACCAGCAGAGATTCGGGGAATTCACCCCTCCACTTT. Its translation: CATSRDSGNSPLHF.